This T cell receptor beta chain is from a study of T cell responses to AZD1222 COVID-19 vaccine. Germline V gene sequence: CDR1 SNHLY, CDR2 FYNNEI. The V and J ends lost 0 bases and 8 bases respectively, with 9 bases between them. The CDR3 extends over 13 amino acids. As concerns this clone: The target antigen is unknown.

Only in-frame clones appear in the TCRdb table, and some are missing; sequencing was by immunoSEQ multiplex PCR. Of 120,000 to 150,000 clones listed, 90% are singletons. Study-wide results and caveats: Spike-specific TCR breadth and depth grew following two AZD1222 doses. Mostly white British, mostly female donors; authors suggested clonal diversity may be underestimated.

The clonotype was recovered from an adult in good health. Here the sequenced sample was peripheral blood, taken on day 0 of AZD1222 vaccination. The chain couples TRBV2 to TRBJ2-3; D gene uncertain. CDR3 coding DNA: TGTGCCAGCAGTGAAGCGCTTAGGGCTACGCAGTATTTT. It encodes CASSEALRATQYF.